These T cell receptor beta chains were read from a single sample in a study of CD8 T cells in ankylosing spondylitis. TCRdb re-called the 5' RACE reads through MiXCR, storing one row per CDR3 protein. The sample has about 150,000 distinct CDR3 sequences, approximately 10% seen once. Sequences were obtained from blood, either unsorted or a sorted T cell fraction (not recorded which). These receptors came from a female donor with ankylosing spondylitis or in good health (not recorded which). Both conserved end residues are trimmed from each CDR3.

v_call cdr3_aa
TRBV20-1 SARSLAGVGQF
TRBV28 ASWGRGVTAF
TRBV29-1 SVGTGLNQPQH
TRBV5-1 ASRILAGASGELF
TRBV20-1 SARTDVSYTDTQY
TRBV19 ASSSSGQTNYGYT
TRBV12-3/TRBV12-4 ASRRTGRNEQY
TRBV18 ASSPDNSYEQY
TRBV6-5 ASSYSQGTYGYT
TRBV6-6 ASRRLTGELF
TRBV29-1 SVAPIQGGGELF
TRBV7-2 ASSPRQGSRANYGYT
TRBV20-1 SASRGRARDNEQF
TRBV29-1 SVEIAGVETQY
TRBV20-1 SAPGQGLDEQF
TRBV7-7 ASSPQTQSQPGEQY
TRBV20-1 SAGGLAETQY
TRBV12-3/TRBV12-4 ASSLRENTEAF
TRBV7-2 ASSLDTGASQPQH
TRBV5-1 ASSLTDYEQY
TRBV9 ASSVEGPSGGPTNIQY
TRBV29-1 SVAGTPGVNIQY
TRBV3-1 ASSLGTSRSLGQF
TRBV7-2 ASSLAGTSGASTDTQY
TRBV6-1 ASSLSTTGTNYEQY
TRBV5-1 ASSSGLAASTDTQY
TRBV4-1 ASSHLADGGAWGTEAF
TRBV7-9 ASSASGSPGYT
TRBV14 ASSQDQSGELF
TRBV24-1 ATSDSNPRDRDEKLF
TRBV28 ASSSRDRANTGELF
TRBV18 ASSPSKSTDPSYEQY
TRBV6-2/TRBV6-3 ASSLGLAGTSDTQY
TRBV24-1 ATSDSTGRDQPQH
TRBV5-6 ASSLVEGGSYNEQF
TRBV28 ASSSPRDGNIQY
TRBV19 ASSIGGGAGGADTQY
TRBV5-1 ASSLSRTSANYEQY
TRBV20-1 SARDLWGAAGTDTQY
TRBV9 ASSVARTGELF
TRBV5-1 ASSLAGGTDTQY
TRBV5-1 ASSPGDSSNQPQH
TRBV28 ASSGGAVETQY
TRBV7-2 ASSLELAGRTDTQY
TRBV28 ASRSQGRSSYEQY
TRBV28 ASRTDTSNTEAF
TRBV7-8 ASSLAVGGTNNEQF
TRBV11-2 ASSYFSGKLGYT
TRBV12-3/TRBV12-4 ASSLPGELF
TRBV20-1 SASRQGNTEAF
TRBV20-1 SARDEGQGRSYEQY